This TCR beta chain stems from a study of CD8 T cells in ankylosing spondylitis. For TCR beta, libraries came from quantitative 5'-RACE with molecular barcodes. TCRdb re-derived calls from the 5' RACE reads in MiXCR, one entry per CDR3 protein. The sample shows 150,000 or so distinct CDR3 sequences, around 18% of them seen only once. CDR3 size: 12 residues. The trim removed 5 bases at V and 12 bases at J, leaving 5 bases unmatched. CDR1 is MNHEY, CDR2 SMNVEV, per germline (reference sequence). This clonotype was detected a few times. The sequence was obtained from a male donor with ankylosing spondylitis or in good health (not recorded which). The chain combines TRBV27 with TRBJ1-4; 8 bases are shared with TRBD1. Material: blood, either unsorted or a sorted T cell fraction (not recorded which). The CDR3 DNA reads TGTGCCAGCAGTAAGCAGGGGGCCGAACTGTTTTTT. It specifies CASSKQGAELFF.